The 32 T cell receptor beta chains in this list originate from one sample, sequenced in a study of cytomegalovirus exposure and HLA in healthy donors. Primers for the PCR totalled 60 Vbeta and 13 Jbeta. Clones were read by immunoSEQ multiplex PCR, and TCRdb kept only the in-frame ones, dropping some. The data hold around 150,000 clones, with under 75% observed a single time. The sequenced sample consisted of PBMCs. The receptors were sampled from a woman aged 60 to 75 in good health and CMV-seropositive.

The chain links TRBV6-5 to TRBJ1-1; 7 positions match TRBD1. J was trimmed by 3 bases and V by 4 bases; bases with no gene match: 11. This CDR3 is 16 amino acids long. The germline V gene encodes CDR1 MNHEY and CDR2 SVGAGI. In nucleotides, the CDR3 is TGTGCCAGCAGTTTTAGACAGGGATCAGGGGACACTGAAGCTTTCTTT. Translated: CASSFRQGSGDTEAFF.

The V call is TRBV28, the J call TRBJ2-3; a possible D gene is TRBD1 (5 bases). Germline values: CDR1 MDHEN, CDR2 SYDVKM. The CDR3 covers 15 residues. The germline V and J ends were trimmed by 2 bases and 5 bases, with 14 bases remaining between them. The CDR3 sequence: CASSLPTSRVDTQYF. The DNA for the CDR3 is TGTGCCAGCAGTTTACCGACCAGCAGGGTAGATACGCAGTATTTT. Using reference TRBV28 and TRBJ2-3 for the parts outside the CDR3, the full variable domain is DVKVTQSSRYLVKRTGEKVFLECVQDMDHENMFWYRQDPGLGLRLIYFSYDVKMKEKGDIPEGYSVSREKKERFSLILESASTNQTSMYLCASSLPTSRVDTQYFGPGTRLTVL.

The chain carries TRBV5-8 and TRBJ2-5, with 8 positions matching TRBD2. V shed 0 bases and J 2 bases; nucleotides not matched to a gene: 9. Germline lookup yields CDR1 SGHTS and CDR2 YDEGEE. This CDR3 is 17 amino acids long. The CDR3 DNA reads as TGTGCCAGCAGCTTGGGTCGTTCGGCGGGAGGACAAGAGACCCAGTACTTC. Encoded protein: CASSLGRSAGGQETQYF.

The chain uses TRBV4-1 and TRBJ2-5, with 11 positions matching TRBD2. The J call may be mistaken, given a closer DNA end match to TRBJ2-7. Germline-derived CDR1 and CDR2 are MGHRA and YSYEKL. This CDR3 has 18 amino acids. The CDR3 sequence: CASSQATGSGTSGYEQYF. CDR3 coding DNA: TGCGCCAGCAGCCAAGCAACCGGATCCGGGACTAGCGGCTACGAGCAGTACTTC.

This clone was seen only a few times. The CDR3 loop reads CASSQREPGELFF. Written as DNA, the CDR3 is TGTGCCAGCAGCCAGCGGGAGCCCGGGGAGCTGTTTTTT. The chain uses TRBV4-2 and TRBJ2-2; 7 bases align to TRBD2. This CDR3 has 13 residues. The germline V gene has CDR1 LGHNA and CDR2 YNFKEQ. The junction had 1 base not matched to a gene; V was cut back by 3 bases and J by 6 bases.

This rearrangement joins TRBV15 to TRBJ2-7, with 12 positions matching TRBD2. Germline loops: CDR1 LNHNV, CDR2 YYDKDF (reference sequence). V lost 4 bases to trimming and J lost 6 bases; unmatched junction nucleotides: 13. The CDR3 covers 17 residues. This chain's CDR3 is CATSNRLAGVTFGEQYF. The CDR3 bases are TGTGCCACCAGCAACCGACTAGCGGGAGTGACCTTTGGCGAGCAGTACTTC.

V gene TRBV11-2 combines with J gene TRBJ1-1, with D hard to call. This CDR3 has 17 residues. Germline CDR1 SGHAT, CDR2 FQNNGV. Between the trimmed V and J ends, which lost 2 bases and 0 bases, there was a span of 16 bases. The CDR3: CASSLSGRGLMNTEAFF. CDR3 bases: TGTGCCAGCAGCTTAAGTGGCCGGGGTTTAATGAACACTGAAGCTTTCTTT.

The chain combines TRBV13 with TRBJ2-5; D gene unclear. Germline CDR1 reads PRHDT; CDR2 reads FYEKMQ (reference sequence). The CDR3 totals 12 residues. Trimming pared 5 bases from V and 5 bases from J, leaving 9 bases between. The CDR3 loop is CASSALRETQYF. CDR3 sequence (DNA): TGTGCCAGCAGCGCCCTCAGGGAGACCCAGTACTTC.

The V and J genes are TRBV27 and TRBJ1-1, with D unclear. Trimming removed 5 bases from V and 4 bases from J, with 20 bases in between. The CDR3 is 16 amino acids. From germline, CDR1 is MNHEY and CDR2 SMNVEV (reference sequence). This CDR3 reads CASSVRGIIGVTEAFF. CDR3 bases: TGTGCCAGCAGTGTCAGAGGGATCATTGGGGTCACTGAAGCTTTCTTT.

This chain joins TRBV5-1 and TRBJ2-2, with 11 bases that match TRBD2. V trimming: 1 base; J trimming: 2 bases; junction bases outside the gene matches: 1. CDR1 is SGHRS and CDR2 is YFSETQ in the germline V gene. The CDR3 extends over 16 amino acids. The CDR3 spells CASSLLAGGNTGELFF. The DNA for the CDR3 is TGCGCCAGCAGCTTGCTAGCGGGAGGAAACACCGGGGAGCTGTTTTTT.

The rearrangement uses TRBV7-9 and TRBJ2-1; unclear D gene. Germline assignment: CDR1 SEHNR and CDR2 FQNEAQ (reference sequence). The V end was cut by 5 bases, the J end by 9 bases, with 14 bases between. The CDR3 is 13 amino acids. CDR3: CASSRNYLGEQFF. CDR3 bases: TGTGCCAGCAGCCGGAACTACCTGGGTGAGCAGTTCTTC.

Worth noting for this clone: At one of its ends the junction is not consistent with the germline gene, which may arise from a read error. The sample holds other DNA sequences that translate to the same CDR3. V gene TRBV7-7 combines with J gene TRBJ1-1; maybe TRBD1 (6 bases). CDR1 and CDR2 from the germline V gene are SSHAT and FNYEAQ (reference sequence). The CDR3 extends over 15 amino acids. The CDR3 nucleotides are TGTGCTAGCAGCCCTCTACAGGGTTCGAACACTGAAGCTTTCTTT. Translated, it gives CASSPLQGSNTEAFF.

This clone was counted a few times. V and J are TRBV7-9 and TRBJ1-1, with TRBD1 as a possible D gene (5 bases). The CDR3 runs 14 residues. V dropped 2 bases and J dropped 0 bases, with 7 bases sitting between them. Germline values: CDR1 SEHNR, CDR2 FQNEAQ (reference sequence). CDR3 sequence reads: CASSLSTVNTEAFF. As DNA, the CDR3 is TGTGCCAGCAGCTTATCGACAGTGAACACTGAAGCTTTCTTT.

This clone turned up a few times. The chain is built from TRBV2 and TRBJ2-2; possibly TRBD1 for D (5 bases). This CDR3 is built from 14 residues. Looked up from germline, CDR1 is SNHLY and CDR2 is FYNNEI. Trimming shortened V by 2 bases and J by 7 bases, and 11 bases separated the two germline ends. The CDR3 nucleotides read TGTGCCAGCAGTGAACAGGGTTCTAGCGGGGAGCTGTTTTTT. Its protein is CASSEQGSSGELFF.

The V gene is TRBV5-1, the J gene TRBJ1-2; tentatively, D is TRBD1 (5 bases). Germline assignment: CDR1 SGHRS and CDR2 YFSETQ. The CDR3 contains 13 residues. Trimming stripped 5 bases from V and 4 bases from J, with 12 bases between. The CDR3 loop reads CASSQGLLYGYTF. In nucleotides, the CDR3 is TGCGCCAGCAGTCAGGGACTGCTCTATGGCTACACCTTC.

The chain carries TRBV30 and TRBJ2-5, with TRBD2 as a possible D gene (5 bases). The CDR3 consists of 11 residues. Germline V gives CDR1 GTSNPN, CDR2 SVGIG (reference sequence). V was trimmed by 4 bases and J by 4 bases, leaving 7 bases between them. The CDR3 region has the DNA TGTGCCTGGAAGAGGGTAGAGACCCAGTACTTC. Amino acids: CAWKRVETQYF. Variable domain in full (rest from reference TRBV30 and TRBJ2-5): SQTIHQWPATLVQPVGSPLSLECTVEGTSNPNLYWYRQAAGRGLQLLFYSVGIGQISSEVPQNLSASRPQDRQFILSSKKLLLSDSGFYLCAWKRVETQYFGPGTRLLVL.

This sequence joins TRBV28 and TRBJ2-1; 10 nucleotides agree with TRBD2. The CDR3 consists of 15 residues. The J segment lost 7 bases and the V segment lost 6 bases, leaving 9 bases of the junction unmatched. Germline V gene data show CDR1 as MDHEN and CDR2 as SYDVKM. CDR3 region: CASSHLAGDGNEQFF. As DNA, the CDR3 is TGTGCCAGCAGCCACCTAGCGGGAGACGGAAATGAGCAGTTCTTC.

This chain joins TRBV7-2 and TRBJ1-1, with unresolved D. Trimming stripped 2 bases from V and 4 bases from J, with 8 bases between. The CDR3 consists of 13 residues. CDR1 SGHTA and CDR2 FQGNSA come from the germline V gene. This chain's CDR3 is CASSLLAGTEAFF. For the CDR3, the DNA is TGTGCCAGCAGCTTATTGGCGGGCACTGAAGCTTTCTTT.

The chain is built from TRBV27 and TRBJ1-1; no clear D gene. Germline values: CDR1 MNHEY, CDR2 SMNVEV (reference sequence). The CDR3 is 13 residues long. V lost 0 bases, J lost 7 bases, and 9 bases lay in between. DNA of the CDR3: TGTGCCAGCAGTTTATCGGCGGGAGGTGAAGCTTTCTTT. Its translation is CASSLSAGGEAFF.

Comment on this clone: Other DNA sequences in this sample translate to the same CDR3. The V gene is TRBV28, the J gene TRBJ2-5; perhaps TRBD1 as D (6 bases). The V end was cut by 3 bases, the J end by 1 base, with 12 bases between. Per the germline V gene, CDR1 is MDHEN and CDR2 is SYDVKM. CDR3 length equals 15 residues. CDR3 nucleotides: TGTGCCAGCAGTTTGGGTTCAGGGGCCCAAGAGACCCAGTACTTC. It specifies CASSLGSGAQETQYF.

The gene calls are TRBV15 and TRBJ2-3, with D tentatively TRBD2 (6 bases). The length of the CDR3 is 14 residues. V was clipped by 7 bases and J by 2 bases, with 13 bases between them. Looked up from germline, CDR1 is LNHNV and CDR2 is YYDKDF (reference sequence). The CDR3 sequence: CATTGTLLTDTQYF. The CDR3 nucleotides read TGTGCCACCACCGGGACTCTCCTCACAGATACGCAGTATTTT.

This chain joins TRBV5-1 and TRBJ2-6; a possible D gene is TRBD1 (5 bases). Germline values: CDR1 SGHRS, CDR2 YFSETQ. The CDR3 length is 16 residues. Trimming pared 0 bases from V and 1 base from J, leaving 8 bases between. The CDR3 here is CASSLGQISGANVLTF. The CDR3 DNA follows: TGCGCCAGCAGCTTGGGACAGATTTCTGGGGCCAACGTCCTGACTTTC.

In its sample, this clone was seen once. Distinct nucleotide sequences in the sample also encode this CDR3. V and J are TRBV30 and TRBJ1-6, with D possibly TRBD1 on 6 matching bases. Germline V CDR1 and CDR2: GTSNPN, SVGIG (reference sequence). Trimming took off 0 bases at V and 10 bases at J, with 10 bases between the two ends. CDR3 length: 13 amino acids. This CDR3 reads CAWSVDRNSPLHF. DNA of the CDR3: TGTGCCTGGAGTGTGGACAGAAACTCACCCCTCCACTTT. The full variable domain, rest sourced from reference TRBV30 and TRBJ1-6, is SQTIHQWPATLVQPVGSPLSLECTVEGTSNPNLYWYRQAAGRGLQLLFYSVGIGQISSEVPQNLSASRPQDRQFILSSKKLLLSDSGFYLCAWSVDRNSPLHFGNGTRLTVT.

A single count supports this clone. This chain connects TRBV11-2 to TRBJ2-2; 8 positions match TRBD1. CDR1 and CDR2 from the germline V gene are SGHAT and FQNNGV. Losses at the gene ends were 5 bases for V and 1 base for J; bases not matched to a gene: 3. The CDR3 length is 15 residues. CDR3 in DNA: TGTGCCAGCAGCCGTGACAGGGGGAACACCGGGGAGCTGTTTTTT. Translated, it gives CASSRDRGNTGELFF.

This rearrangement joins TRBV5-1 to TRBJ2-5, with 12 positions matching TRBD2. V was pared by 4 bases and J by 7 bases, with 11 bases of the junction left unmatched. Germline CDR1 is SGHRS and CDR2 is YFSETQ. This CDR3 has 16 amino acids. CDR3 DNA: TGCGCCAGCAGCCTAGGACTAGCGGGATTCGAAGGGACCCAGTACTTC. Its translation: CASSLGLAGFEGTQYF.

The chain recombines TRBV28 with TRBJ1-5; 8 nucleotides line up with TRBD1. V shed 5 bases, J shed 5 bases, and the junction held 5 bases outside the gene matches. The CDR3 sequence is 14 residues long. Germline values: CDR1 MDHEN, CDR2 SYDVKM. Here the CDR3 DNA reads TGTGCCAGCAGTCAGGGGGCGCAGTATCAGCCCCAGCATTTT. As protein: CASSQGAQYQPQHF. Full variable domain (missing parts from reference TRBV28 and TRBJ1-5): DVKVTQSSRYLVKRTGEKVFLECVQDMDHENMFWYRQDPGLGLRLIYFSYDVKMKEKGDIPEGYSVSREKKERFSLILESASTNQTSMYLCASSQGAQYQPQHFGDGTRLSIL.

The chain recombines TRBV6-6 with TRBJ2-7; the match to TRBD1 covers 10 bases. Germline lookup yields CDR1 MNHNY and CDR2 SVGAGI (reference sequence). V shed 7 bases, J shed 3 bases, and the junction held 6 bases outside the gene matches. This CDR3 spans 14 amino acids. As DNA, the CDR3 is TGTGCCAGCAACAAGGACAGGGGGTTCTACGAGCAGTACTTC. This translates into CASNKDRGFYEQYF.

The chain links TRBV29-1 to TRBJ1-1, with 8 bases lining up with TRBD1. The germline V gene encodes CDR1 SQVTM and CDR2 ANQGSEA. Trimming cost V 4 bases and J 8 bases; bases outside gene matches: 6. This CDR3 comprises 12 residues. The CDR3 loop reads CSVGDRKAEAFF. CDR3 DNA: TGCAGCGTTGGGGACAGGAAGGCCGAAGCTTTCTTT.

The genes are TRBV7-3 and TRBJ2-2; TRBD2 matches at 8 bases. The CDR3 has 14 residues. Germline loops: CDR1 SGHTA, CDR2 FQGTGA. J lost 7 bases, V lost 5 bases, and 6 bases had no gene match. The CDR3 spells CASSVGGGGGELFF. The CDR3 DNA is TGTGCCAGCAGCGTCGGGGGGGGAGGCGGGGAGCTGTTTTTT.

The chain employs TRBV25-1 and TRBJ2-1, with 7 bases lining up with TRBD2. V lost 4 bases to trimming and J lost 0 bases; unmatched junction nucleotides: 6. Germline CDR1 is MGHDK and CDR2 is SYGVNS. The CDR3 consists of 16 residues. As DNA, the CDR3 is TGTGCCAGCAGTGGAGCGGGGACTGACTCCTACAATGAGCAGTTCTTC. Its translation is CASSGAGTDSYNEQFF. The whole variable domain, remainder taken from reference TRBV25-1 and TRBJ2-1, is EADIYQTPRYLVIGTGKKITLECSQTMGHDKMYWYQQDPGMELHLIHYSYGVNSTEKGDLSSESTVSRIRTEHFPLTLESARPSHTSQYLCASSGAGTDSYNEQFFGPGTRLTVL.

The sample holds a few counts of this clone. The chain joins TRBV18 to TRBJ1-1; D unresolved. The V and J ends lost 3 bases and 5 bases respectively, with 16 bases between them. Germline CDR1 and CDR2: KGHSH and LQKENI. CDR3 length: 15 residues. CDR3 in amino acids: CASSPWEERLTEAFF. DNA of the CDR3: TGTGCCAGCTCACCCTGGGAGGAGAGGCTGACTGAAGCTTTCTTT.

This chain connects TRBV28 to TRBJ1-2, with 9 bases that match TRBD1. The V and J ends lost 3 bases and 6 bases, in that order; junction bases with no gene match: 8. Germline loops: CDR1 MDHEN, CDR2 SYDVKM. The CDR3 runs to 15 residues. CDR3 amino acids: CASSLGPTGGDGYTF. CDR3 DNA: TGTGCCAGCAGTTTGGGGCCGACAGGGGGGGATGGCTACACCTTC.